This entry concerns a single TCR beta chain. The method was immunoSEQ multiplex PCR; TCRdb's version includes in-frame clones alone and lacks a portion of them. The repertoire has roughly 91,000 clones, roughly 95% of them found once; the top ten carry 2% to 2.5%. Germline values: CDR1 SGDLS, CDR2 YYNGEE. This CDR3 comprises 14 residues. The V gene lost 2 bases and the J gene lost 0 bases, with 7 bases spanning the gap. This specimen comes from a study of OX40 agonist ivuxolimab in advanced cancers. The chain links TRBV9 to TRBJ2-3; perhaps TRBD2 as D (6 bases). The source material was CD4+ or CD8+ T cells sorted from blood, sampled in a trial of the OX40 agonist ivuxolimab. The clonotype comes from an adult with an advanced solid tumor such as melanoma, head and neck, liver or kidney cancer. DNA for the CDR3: TGTGCCAGCAGCGTCGCGGGGAGCACAGATACGCAGTATTTT. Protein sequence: CASSVAGSTDTQYF.